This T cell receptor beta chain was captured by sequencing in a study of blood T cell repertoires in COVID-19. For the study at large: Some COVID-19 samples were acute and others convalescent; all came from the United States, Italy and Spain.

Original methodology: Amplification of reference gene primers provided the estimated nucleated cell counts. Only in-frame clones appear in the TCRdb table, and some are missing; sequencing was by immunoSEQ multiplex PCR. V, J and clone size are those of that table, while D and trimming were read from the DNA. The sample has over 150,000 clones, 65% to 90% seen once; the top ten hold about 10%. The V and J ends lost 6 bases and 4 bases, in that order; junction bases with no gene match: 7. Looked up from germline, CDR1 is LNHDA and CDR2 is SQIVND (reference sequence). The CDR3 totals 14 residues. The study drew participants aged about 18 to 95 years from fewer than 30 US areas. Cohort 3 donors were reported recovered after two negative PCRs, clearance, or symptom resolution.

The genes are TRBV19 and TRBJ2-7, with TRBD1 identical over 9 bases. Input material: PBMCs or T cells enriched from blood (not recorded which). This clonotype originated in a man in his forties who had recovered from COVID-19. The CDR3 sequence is CASSPGTGIYEQYV. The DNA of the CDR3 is TGTGCCAGTAGCCCCGGGACAGGGATTTACGAGCAGTACGTC.